Shown below are 6 T cell receptor beta chains from a single sample sequenced in a study of cutaneous CD30+ T cell lymphoproliferative disorder and hepatitis E. Assay: immunoSEQ multiplex PCR; the TCRdb copy retains only in-frame clones and omits some. The data show around 7,000 clones, around 70% seen once. Specimen: blood. Receptors originate from a human donor with a cutaneous T cell lymphoproliferative disorder associated with hepatitis E virus.

V is TRBV11-3 and J is TRBJ2-4; TRBD2 might be the D (5 bases). From germline, CDR1 is SGHNT and CDR2 YENEEA. The CDR3 has 14 residues. V lost 1 base and J lost 1, with 5 bases in between. CDR3 bases: TGTGCCAGCAGCTTAGCGGGGGCCAAAAACATTCAGTACTTC. It codes for CASSLAGAKNIQYF.

The rearrangement links TRBV18 to TRBJ1-5; no firm D call. This CDR3 is built from 16 residues. In germline, CDR1 is KGHSH, CDR2 LQKENI. V was clipped by 3 bases and J by 2 bases, with 14 bases between them. CDR3 amino acids: CASSPTLAEGNQPQHF. The CDR3 coding sequence is TGTGCCAGCTCACCGACGTTGGCAGAAGGCAATCAGCCCCAGCATTTT.

J is TRBJ1-3 and V is TRBV7-9, with D unclear. With 6 bases removed from V and 0 bases from J, the gap between germline ends came to 15 bases. The CDR3 covers 16 residues. Germline-derived CDR1 and CDR2 are SEHNR and FQNEAQ (reference sequence). CDR3 sequence: CASRSDWETSGNTIYF. Written as DNA, the CDR3 is TGTGCCAGCAGGAGTGACTGGGAGACCTCTGGAAACACCATATATTTT.

J is TRBJ1-2 and V is TRBV7-9; D perhaps matches TRBD1 (5 bases). Germline V CDR1 and CDR2: SEHNR, FQNEAQ (reference sequence). The CDR3 sequence is 11 residues long. V shed 5 bases and J shed 14 bases, with 15 bases lying between them. CDR3 in amino acids: CASSRDAFGTF. CDR3 nucleotide sequence: TGTGCCAGCAGCCGGGACGCCTTTGGGACCTTC.

This chain uses TRBV10-2 with TRBJ2-5; D is ambiguous. Trimming took off 7 bases at V and 3 bases at J, with 15 bases between the two ends. Germline V gives CDR1 WSHSY, CDR2 SAAADI. The CDR3 contains 14 residues. CDR3 sequence (DNA): TGCGCCAGCACCCACTCGAATAGGGAAGAGACCCAGTACTTC. It specifies CASTHSNREETQYF.

The gene calls are TRBV28 and TRBJ2-2; D might be TRBD1 (6 bases). The CDR3 has 15 residues. CDR1 and CDR2 (germline): MDHEN, SYDVKM. The V gene lost 7 bases and the J gene lost 3 bases, with 15 bases spanning the gap. The DNA for the CDR3 is TGTGCCAGCAAAGGGCAGGGGTTGCACACCGGGGAGCTGTTTTTT. Protein product: CASKGQGLHTGELFF.